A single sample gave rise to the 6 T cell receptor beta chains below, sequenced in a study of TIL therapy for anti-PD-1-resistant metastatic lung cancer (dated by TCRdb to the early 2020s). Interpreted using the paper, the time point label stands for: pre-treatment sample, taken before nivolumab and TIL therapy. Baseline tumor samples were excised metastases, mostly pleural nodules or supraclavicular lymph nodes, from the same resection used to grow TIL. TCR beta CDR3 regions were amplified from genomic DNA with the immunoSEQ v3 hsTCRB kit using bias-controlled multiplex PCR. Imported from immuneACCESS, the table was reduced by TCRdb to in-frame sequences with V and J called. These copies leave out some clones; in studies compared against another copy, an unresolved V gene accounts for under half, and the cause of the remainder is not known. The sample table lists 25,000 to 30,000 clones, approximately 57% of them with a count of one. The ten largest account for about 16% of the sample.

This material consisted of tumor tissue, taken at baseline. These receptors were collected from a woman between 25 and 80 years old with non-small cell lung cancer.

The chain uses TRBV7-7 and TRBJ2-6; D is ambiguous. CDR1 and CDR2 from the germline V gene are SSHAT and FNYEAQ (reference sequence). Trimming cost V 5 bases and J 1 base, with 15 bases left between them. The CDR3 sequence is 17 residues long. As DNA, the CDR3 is TGTGCCAGCAGCCCCCCGCCGTGGGATTCTGGGGCCAACGTCCTGACTTTC. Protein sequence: CASSPPPWDSGANVLTF.

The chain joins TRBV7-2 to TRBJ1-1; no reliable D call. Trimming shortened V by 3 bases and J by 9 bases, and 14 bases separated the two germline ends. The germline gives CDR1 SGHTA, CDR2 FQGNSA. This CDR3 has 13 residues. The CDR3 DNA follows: TGTGCCAGCAGCTTTGGTTACGGAAGCAAAGCTTTCTTT. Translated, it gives CASSFGYGSKAFF.

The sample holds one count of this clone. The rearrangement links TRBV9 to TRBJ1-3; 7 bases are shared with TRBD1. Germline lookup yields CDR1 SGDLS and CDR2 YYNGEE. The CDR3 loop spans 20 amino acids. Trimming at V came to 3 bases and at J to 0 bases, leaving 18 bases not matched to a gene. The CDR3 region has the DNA TGTGCCAGCAGCGGCAGCCCACGCCTGGCCAGGGGGAGCTCTGGAAACACCATATATTTT. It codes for CASSGSPRLARGSSGNTIYF.

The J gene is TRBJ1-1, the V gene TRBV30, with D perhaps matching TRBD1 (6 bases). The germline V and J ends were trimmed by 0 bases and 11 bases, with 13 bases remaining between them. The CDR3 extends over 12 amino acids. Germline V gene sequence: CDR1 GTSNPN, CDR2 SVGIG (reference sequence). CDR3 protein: CAWSVQGIWAFF. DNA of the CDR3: TGTGCCTGGAGTGTACAGGGCATTTGGGCTTTCTTT. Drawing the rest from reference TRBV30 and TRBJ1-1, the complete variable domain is SQTIHQWPATLVQPVGSPLSLECTVEGTSNPNLYWYRQAAGRGLQLLFYSVGIGQISSEVPQNLSASRPQDRQFILSSKKLLLSDSGFYLCAWSVQGIWAFFGQGTRLTVV.

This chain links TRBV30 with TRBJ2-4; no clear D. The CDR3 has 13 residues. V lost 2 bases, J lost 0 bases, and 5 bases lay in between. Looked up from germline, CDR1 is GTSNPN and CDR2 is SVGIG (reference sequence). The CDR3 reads CAWSNLAKNIQYF. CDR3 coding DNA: TGTGCCTGGAGTAACCTAGCCAAAAACATTCAGTACTTC.

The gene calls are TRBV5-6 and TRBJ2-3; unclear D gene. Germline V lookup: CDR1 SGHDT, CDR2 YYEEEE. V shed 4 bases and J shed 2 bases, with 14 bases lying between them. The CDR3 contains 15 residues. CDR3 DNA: TGTGCCAGCAGCGAAACGGAAGGGCCCACAGATACGCAGTATTTT. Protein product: CASSETEGPTDTQYF.